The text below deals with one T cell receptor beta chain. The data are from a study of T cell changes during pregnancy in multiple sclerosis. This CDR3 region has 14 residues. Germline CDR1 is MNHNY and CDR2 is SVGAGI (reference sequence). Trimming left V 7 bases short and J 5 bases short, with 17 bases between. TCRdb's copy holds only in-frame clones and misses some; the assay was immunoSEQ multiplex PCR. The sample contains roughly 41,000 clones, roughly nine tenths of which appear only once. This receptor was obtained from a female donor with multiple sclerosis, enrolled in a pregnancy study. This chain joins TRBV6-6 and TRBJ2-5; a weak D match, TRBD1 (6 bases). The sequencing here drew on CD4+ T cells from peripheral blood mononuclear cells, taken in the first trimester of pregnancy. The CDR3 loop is CASMGAGAGETQYF. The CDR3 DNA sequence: TGTGCCAGCATGGGCGCAGGGGCTGGGGAGACCCAGTACTTC.